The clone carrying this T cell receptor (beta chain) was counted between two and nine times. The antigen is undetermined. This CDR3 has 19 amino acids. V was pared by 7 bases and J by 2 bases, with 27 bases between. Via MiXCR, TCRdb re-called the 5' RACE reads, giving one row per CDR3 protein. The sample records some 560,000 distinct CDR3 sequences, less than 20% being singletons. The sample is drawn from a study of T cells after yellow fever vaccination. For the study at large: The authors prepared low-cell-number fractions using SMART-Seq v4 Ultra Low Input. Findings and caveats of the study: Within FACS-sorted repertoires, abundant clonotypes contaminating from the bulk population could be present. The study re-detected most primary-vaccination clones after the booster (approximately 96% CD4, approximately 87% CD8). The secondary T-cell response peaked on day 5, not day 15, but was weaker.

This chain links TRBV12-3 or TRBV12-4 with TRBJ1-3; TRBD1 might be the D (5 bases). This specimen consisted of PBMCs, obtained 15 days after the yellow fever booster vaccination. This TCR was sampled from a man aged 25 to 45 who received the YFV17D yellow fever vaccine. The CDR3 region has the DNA TGTGCCAGCACCTCCCTCGGCAGGGTTCTGCTCTCGGCTGGAAACACCATATATTTT. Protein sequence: CASTSLGRVLLSAGNTIYF.